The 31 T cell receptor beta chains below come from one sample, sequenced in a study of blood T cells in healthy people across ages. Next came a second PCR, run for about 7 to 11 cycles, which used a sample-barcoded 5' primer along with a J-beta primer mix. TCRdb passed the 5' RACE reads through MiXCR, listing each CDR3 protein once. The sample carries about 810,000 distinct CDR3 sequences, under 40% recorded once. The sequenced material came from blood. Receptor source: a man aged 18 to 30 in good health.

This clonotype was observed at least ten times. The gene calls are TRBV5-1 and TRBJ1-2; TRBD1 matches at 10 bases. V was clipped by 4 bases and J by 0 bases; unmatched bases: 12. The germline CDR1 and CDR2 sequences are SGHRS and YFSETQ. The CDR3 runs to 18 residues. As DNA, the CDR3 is TGCGCCAGCAGCCTAGACCGGGACAGGGGACTTACTAACTATGGCTACACCTTC. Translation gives CASSLDRDRGLTNYGYTF.

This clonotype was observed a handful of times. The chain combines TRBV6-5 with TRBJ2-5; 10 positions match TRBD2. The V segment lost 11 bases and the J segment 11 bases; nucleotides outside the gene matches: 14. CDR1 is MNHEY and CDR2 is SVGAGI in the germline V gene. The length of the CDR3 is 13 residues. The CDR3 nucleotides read TGTGCCGCCGGGACTAGCGTAGGCAATGAGCAGTACTTC. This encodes CAAGTSVGNEQYF.

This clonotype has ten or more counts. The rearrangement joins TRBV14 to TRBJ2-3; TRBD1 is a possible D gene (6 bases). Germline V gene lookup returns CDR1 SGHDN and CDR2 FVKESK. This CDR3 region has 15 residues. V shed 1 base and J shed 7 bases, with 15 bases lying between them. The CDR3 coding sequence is TGTGCCAGCAGCCAAGCTCGGGACAACCGTAATACGCAGTATTTT. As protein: CASSQARDNRNTQYF.

CDR3 DNA sequence: TGCGCCAGCAGCCACGTCAAAGCTGGACCCTACGAGCAGTACTTC. It yields the protein CASSHVKAGPYEQYF. J is TRBJ2-7 and V is TRBV4-3; D ambiguous. V was pared by 3 bases and J by 2 bases, with 14 bases between. The CDR3 is 15 amino acids. Germline V CDR1 and CDR2: LGHNA, YSLEER.

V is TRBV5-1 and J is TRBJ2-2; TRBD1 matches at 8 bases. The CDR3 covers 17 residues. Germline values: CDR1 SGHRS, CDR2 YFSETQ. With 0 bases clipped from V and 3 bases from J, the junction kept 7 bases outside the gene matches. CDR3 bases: TGCGCCAGCAGCTTGGCTCGGGACAGGCGTGACACCGGGGAGCTGTTTTTT. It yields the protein CASSLARDRRDTGELFF.

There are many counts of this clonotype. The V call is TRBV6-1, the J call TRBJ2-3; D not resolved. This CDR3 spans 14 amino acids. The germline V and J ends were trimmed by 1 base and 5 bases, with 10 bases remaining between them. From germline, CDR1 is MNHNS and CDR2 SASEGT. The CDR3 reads CASSEGALRDTQYF. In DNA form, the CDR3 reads TGTGCCAGCAGTGAAGGGGCGTTGAGAGATACGCAGTATTTT.

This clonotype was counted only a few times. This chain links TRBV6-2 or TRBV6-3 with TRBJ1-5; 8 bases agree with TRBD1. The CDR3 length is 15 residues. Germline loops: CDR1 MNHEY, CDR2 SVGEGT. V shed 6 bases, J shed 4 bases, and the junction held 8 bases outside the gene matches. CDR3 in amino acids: CASSAGQGPNQPQHF. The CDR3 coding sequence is TGTGCCAGCAGCGCCGGACAGGGACCTAATCAGCCCCAGCATTTT.

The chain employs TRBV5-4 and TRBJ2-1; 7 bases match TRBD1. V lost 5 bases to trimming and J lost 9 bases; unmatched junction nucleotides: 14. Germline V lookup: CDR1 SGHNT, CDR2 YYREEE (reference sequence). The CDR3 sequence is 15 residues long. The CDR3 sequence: CASSPTGTTVREQFF. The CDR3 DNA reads TGTGCCAGCAGTCCGACAGGGACAACCGTGCGTGAGCAGTTCTTC.

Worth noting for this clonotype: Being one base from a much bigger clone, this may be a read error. CDR3 bases: TGCAGTGAAATGACTAGCGGTGATGAGCAGTACTTC. Protein: CSEMTSGDEQYF. The chain combines TRBV20-1 with TRBJ2-5; 9 bases fit TRBD2. The germline CDR1 and CDR2 sequences are DFQATT and SNEGSKA (reference sequence). V shed 7 bases, J shed 11 bases, and the junction held 11 bases outside the gene matches. The CDR3 runs to 12 residues.

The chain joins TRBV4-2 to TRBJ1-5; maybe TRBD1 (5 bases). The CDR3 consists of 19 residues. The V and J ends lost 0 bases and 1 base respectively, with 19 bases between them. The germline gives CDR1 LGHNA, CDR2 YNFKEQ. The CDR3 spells CASSQDGWQGDVSNQPQHF. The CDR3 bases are TGTGCCAGCAGCCAAGATGGGTGGCAGGGAGATGTGAGCAATCAGCCCCAGCATTTT.

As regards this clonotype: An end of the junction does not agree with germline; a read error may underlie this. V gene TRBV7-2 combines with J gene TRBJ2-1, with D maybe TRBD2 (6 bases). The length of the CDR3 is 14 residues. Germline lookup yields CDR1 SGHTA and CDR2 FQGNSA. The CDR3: CASSVALGGNEQFF. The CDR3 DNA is TGTGCCAGCAGCGTAGCGCTCGGGGGCAATGAGCAGTTCTTC.

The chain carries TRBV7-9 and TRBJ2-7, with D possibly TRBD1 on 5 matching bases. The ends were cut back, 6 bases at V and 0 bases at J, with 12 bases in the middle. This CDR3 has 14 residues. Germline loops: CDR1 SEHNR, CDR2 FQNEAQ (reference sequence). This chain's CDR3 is CASRETGGSYEQYF. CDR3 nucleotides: TGTGCCAGCAGAGAAACAGGTGGCTCCTACGAGCAGTACTTC.

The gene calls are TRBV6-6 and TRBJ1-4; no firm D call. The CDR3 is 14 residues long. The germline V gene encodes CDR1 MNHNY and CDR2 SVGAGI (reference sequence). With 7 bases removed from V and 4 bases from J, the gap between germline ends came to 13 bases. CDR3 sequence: CASKSSRNNEKLFF. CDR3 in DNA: TGTGCCAGCAAGTCTTCACGGAATAATGAAAAACTGTTTTTT.

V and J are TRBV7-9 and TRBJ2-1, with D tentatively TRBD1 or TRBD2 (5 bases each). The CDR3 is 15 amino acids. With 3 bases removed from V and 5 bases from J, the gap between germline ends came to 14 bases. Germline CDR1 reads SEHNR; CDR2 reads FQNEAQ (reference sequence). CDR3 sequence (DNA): TGTGCCAGCAGCTTCGTGGCAGGGAGCCACAATGAGCAGTTCTTC. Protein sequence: CASSFVAGSHNEQFF.

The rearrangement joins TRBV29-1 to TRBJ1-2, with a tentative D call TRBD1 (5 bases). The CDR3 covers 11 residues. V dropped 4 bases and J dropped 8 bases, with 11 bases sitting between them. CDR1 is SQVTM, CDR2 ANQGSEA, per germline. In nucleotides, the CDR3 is TGCAGCGTTGTTGGGGCGGAGGGCTACACCTTC. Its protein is CSVVGAEGYTF.

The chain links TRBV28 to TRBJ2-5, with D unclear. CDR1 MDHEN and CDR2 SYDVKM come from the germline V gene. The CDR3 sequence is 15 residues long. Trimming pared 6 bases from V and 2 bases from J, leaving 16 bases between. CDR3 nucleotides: TGTGCCAGCAGCCCAGACAATAGTCGACAAGAGACCCAGTACTTC. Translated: CASSPDNSRQETQYF.

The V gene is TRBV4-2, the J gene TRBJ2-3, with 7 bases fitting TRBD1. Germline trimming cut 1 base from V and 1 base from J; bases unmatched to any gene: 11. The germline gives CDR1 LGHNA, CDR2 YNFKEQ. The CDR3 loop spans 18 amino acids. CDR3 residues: CASSQGGTARSGTDTQYF. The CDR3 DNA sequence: TGTGCCAGCAGCCAAGGGGGGACAGCCAGATCTGGCACAGATACGCAGTATTTT.

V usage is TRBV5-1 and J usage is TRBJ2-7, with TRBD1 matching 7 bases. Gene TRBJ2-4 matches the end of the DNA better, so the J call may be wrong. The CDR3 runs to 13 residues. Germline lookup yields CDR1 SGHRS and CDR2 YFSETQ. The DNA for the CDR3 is TGCGCCAGCAGTCCTGACAGGGCGAACATTCAGTACTTC. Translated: CASSPDRANIQYF.

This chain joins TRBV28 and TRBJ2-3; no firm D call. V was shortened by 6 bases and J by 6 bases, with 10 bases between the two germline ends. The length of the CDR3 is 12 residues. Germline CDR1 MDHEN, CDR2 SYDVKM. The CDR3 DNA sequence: TGTGCCAGCAGAGAGCTAGGGGATACGCAGTATTTT. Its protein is CASRELGDTQYF. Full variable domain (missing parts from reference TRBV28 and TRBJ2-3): DVKVTQSSRYLVKRTGEKVFLECVQDMDHENMFWYRQDPGLGLRLIYFSYDVKMKEKGDIPEGYSVSREKKERFSLILESASTNQTSMYLCASRELGDTQYFGPGTRLTVL.

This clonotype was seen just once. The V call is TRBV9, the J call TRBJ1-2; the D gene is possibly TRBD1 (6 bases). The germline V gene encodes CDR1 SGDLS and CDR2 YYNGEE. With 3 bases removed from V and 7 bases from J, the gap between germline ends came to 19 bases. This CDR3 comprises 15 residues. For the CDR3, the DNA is TGTGCCAGCAGCGCTGTCAAACAGGGCTTCCGTGGCTACACCTTC. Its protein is CASSAVKQGFRGYTF.

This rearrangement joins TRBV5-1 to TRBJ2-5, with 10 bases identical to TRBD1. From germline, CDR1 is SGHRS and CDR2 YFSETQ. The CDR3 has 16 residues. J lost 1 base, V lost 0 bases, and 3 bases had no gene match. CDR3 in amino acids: CASSLGGQGVQETQYF. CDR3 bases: TGCGCCAGCAGCTTGGGAGGACAGGGGGTCCAAGAGACCCAGTACTTC.

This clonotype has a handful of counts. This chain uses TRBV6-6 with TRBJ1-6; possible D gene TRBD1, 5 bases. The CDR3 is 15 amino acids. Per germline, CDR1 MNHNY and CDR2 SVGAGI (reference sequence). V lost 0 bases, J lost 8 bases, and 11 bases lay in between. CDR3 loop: CASSYSHRTDSPLHF. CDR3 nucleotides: TGTGCCAGCAGTTACTCCCACAGGACCGATTCACCCCTCCACTTT.

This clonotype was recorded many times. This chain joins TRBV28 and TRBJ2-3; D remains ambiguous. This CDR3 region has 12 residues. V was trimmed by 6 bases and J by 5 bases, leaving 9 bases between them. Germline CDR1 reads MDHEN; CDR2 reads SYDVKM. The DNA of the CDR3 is TGTGCCAGCAGGGATCCGGTAGATACGCAGTATTTT. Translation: CASRDPVDTQYF. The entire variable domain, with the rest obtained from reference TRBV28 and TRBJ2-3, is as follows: DVKVTQSSRYLVKRTGEKVFLECVQDMDHENMFWYRQDPGLGLRLIYFSYDVKMKEKGDIPEGYSVSREKKERFSLILESASTNQTSMYLCASRDPVDTQYFGPGTRLTVL.

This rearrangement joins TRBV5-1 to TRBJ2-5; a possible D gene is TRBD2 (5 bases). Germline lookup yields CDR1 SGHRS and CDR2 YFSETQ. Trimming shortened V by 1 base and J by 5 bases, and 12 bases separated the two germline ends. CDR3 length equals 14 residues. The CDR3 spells CASSLKWGVETQYF. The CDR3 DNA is TGCGCCAGCAGCTTGAAGTGGGGAGTTGAGACCCAGTACTTC. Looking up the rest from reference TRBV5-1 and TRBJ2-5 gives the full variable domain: KAGVTQTPRYLIKTRGQQVTLSCSPISGHRSVSWYQQTPGQGLQFLFEYFSETQRNKGNFPGRFSGRQFSNSRSEMNVSTLELGDSALYLCASSLKWGVETQYFGPGTRLLVL.

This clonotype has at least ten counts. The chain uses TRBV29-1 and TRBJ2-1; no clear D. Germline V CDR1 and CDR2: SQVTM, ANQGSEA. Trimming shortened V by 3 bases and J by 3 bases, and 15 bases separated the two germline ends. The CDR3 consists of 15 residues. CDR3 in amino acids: CSVEGWQVNYNEQFF. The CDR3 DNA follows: TGCAGCGTTGAGGGGTGGCAGGTCAACTACAATGAGCAGTTCTTC.

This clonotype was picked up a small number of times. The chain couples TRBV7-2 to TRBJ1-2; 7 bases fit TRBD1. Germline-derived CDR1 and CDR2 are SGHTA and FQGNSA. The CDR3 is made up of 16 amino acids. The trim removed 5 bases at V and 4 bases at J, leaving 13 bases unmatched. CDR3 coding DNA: TGTGCCAGCAGCATTGAACCGGGACAGATAGTCTATGGCTACACCTTC. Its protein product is CASSIEPGQIVYGYTF.

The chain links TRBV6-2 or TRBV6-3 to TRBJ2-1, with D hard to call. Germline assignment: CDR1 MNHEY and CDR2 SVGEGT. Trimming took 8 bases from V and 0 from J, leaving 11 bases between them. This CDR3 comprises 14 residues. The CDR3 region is CASGKASSYNEQFF. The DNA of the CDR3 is TGTGCCAGCGGGAAGGCCAGCTCCTACAATGAGCAGTTCTTC.

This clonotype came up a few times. The CDR3 reads CASQVGTASYEQYF. As DNA, the CDR3 is TGTGCCAGTCAGGTCGGGACAGCGTCCTACGAGCAGTACTTC. This chain joins TRBV12-3 or TRBV12-4 and TRBJ2-7; 7 bases are shared with TRBD1. The CDR3 has 14 residues. The trim removed 9 bases at V and 1 base at J, leaving 9 bases unmatched.

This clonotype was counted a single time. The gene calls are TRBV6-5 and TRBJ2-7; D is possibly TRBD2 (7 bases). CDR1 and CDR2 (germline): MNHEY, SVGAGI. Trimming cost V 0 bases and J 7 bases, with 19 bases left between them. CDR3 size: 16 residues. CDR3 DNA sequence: TGTGCCAGCAGTTACTCGAAAGGGGGGGCGTACAATGAGCAGTACTTC. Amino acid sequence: CASSYSKGGAYNEQYF.

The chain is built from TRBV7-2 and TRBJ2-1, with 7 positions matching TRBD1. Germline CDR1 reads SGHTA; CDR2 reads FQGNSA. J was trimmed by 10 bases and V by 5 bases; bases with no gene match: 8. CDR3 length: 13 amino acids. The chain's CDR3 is CASSNRGSYEQFF. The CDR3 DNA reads TGTGCCAGCAGCAACAGGGGCTCCTACGAGCAGTTCTTC.

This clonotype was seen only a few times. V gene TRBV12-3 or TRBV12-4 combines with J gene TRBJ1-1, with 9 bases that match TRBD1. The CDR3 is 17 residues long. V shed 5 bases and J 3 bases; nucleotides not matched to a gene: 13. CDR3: CASSPHRTGEGDTEAFF. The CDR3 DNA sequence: TGTGCCAGCAGTCCCCATAGGACAGGGGAGGGTGACACTGAAGCTTTCTTT.